These 13 T cell receptor beta chains came from one sample sequenced in a study of OX40 agonist ivuxolimab in advanced cancers. Profiled with immunoSEQ multiplex PCR; TCRdb holds only in-frame clones, not every one. This repertoire shows approximately 80,000 clones, around 90% found once; its top ten account for about 6.6%. Sequencing used CD4+ or CD8+ T cells sorted from blood, obtained in a trial of the OX40 agonist ivuxolimab. Receptor source: an adult with an advanced solid tumor such as melanoma, head and neck, liver or kidney cancer.

Turning to this clone: At the DNA level, this CDR3 is encoded by other sequences in the same sample as well. The chain joins TRBV28 to TRBJ1-5; 8 nucleotides agree with TRBD1. Germline V gives CDR1 MDHEN, CDR2 SYDVKM. The CDR3 extends over 17 amino acids. V lost 5 bases to trimming and J lost 1 base; unmatched junction nucleotides: 10. The CDR3: CASSLDNRGMSNQPQHF. The CDR3 DNA reads TGTGCCAGCAGTCTAGATAACAGGGGGATGAGCAATCAGCCCCAGCATTTT. Full variable domain (missing parts from reference TRBV28 and TRBJ1-5): DVKVTQSSRYLVKRTGEKVFLECVQDMDHENMFWYRQDPGLGLRLIYFSYDVKMKEKGDIPEGYSVSREKKERFSLILESASTNQTSMYLCASSLDNRGMSNQPQHFGDGTRLSIL.

The CDR3 reads CASSFSHTGYSNQPQHF. The DNA of the CDR3 is TGTGCCAGCAGTTTCTCCCATACGGGGTATAGCAATCAGCCCCAGCATTTT. The chain uses TRBV28 and TRBJ1-5, with D unresolved. Between the trimmed V and J ends, which lost 3 bases and 0 bases, there was a span of 15 bases. In germline, CDR1 is MDHEN, CDR2 SYDVKM. The CDR3 has 17 residues.

The chain carries TRBV4-2 and TRBJ2-7; 8 bases fit TRBD2. Germline trimming cut 0 bases from V and 3 bases from J; bases unmatched to any gene: 4. Germline values: CDR1 LGHNA, CDR2 YNFKEQ. The CDR3 covers 15 residues. CDR3 DNA: TGTGCCAGCAGCCAAGAATTACGGGAGGGCTACGAGCAGTACTTC. Translated, it gives CASSQELREGYEQYF.

J is TRBJ2-1 and V is TRBV27; TRBD1 matches 9 bases. This CDR3 has 15 amino acids. J gave up 2 bases and V 6 bases, and 5 bases lay outside the gene matches. CDR1 is MNHEY, CDR2 SMNVEV, per germline (reference sequence). The CDR3, as DNA: TGTGCCAGCAGCCGGGACAGGGTTGCCTACAATGAGCAGTTCTTC. This codes for CASSRDRVAYNEQFF.

The chain joins TRBV6-1 to TRBJ1-5; TRBD1 agrees at 8 bases. There are 14 residues in the CDR3. Germline CDR1 and CDR2: MNHNS and SASEGT. V dropped 4 bases and J dropped 3; count of bases not matched to a gene: 2. This CDR3 is CASSADRANQPQHF. CDR3 DNA: TGTGCCAGCAGTGCGGACAGGGCCAATCAGCCCCAGCATTTT.

The genes are TRBV18 and TRBJ2-1, with TRBD2 matching 10 bases. The CDR3 spans 16 residues. Trimming removed 3 bases from V and 5 bases from J; junction bases left unmatched: 7. Germline loops: CDR1 KGHSH, CDR2 LQKENI. CDR3 sequence reads: CASSPRGLAANNEQFF. The CDR3 DNA is TGTGCCAGCTCACCCCGAGGACTAGCGGCCAACAATGAGCAGTTCTTC.

V gene TRBV5-4 combines with J gene TRBJ2-7; the D is unclear. The germline V and J ends were trimmed by 4 bases and 7 bases, with 12 bases remaining between them. Germline V lookup: CDR1 SGHNT, CDR2 YYREEE (reference sequence). CDR3 length equals 12 residues. The CDR3 sequence: CASSLDFGEQYF. CDR3 coding DNA: TGTGCCAGCAGCCTTGACTTTGGTGAGCAGTACTTC.

This chain joins TRBV4-1 and TRBJ1-3, with 7 bases that match TRBD1. CDR3 length: 15 residues. The germline V gene has CDR1 MGHRA and CDR2 YSYEKL. V shed 3 bases and J 4 bases; nucleotides not matched to a gene: 6. This CDR3 is CASSQYRGPGNTIYF. CDR3 DNA sequence: TGCGCCAGCAGCCAGTACAGGGGACCGGGAAACACCATATATTTT.

The chain employs TRBV10-2 and TRBJ1-5; the match to TRBD1 covers 8 bases. In germline, CDR1 is WSHSY, CDR2 SAAADI. CDR3 length equals 18 residues. Trimming removed 2 bases from V and 1 base from J; junction bases left unmatched: 10. The CDR3 nucleotides read TGCGCCAGCAGTGAGAATAGGCAGGGGGCGAGGAGCAATCAGCCCCAGCATTTT. Translating it yields CASSENRQGARSNQPQHF.

V usage is TRBV29-1 and J usage is TRBJ2-5; tentative D call: TRBD2 (5 bases). V lost 3 bases, J lost 2 bases, and 10 bases lay in between. The CDR3 runs 13 residues. Germline assignment: CDR1 SQVTM and CDR2 ANQGSEA. CDR3 region: CSVERVVQETQYF. Here the CDR3 DNA reads TGCAGCGTTGAGAGGGTGGTTCAAGAGACCCAGTACTTC.

This clone was detected only a few times. The CDR3 DNA reads TGTGCCAGCAGTTTCCAAGACACTGAAGCTTTCTTT. It encodes CASSFQDTEAFF. The rearrangement links TRBV5-6 to TRBJ1-1; D is uncertain. The CDR3 runs 12 residues. Germline V lookup: CDR1 SGHDT, CDR2 YYEEEE. The germline V and J ends were trimmed by 5 bases and 3 bases, with 8 bases remaining between them.

The chain combines TRBV18 with TRBJ1-1; 8 nucleotides agree with TRBD1. CDR1 and CDR2 (germline): KGHSH, LQKENI. The CDR3 contains 16 residues. With V trimmed by 0 bases and J by 1 base, 4 bases remained unmatched. CDR3 protein: CASSPPAGGANTEAFF. The DNA of the CDR3 is TGTGCCAGCTCACCACCGGCAGGGGGCGCGAACACTGAAGCTTTCTTT.

The rearrangement joins TRBV25-1 to TRBJ2-3, with D hard to call. Germline V gives CDR1 MGHDK, CDR2 SYGVNS. Trimming took 2 bases from V and 14 from J, leaving 11 bases between them. The CDR3 is 11 amino acids. In DNA, the CDR3 is TGTGCCAGCAGTGAAACGGCTGGATTGTATTTT. Translating it yields CASSETAGLYF.